The next 26 T cell receptor beta chains were all read from a single sample in a study of control samples from healthy donors and cancer patients. The protocol was immunoSEQ multiplex PCR, while the TCRdb copy is restricted to in-frame clones and leaves out a portion. The sample lists around 94,000 clones, 75% to 95% occurring once. Sample: blood. Receptor source: a young woman in good health.

J is TRBJ1-6 and V is TRBV6-5; TRBD1 might be the D (6 bases). CDR1 is MNHEY, CDR2 SVGAGI, per germline. This CDR3 region has 14 residues. V lost 6 bases and J lost 10, with 16 bases in between. The CDR3 reads CASRPGQTGSPLHF. In DNA form, the CDR3 reads TGTGCCAGCAGACCTGGACAGACGGGGTCACCCCTCCACTTT.

The chain combines TRBV5-4 with TRBJ1-4; 8 bases line up with TRBD1. V was clipped by 0 bases and J by 0 bases; unmatched bases: 10. CDR1 is SGHNT, CDR2 YYREEE, per germline (reference sequence). CDR3 length equals 19 residues. CDR3 nucleotides: TGTGCCAGCAGCTTGGGGGTCAGGGGGCGAGGAACAACTAATGAAAAACTGTTTTTT. Its protein is CASSLGVRGRGTTNEKLFF. The full variable domain, its missing parts supplied by reference TRBV5-4 and TRBJ1-4, is ETGVTQSPTHLIKTRGQQVTLRCSSQSGHNTVSWYQQALGQGPQFIFQYYREEENGRGNFPPRFSGLQFPNYSSELNVNALELDDSALYLCASSLGVRGRGTTNEKLFFGSGTQLSVL.

The V gene is TRBV7-2, the J gene TRBJ1-4; a possible D gene is TRBD1 (6 bases). The germline V gene has CDR1 SGHTA and CDR2 FQGNSA. The V and J ends lost 5 bases and 7 bases respectively, with 17 bases between them. The CDR3 length is 15 residues. CDR3 coding DNA: TGTGCCAGCAGCCTCCAACAGGGTTTCGGTGAAAAACTGTTTTTT. Residues: CASSLQQGFGEKLFF. Together with reference TRBV7-2 and TRBJ1-4, the CDR3 gives the full variable domain: GAGVSQSPSNKVTEKGKDVELRCDPISGHTALYWYRQSLGQGLEFLIYFQGNSAPDKSGLPSDRFSAERTGGSVSTLTIQRTQQEDSAVYLCASSLQQGFGEKLFFGSGTQLSVL.

The CDR3 bases are TGTGCCAGCAGCTTTGCGTCGGGGACAGATACGCAGTATTTT. This gives the protein CASSFASGTDTQYF. The chain carries TRBV11-2 and TRBJ2-3; a possible D gene is TRBD2 (5 bases). The V gene lost 3 bases and the J gene lost 3 bases, with 10 bases spanning the gap. Germline CDR1 and CDR2: SGHAT and FQNNGV. There are 14 residues in the CDR3.

The V call is TRBV4-1, the J call TRBJ1-1, with TRBD1 matching 11 bases. Germline CDR1 is MGHRA and CDR2 is YSYEKL. This CDR3 comprises 14 residues. Trimming removed 5 bases from V and 7 bases from J; junction bases left unmatched: 6. CDR3 DNA: TGCGCCAGCAGCTCAGGACAGGGGGCTGGTGAAGCTTTCTTT. Protein product: CASSSGQGAGEAFF.

The CDR3 protein is CASRRGQAHGNQPQHF. CDR3 bases: TGCGCCAGCAGGCGGGGACAGGCTCACGGCAATCAGCCCCAGCATTTT. The chain carries TRBV5-1 and TRBJ1-5; TRBD1 matches at 8 bases. This CDR3 spans 16 amino acids. Germline assignment: CDR1 SGHRS and CDR2 YFSETQ. With 5 bases clipped from V and 2 bases from J, the junction kept 9 bases outside the gene matches.

The V and J genes are TRBV11-1 and TRBJ2-7; 11 nucleotides align to TRBD1. The CDR3 is made up of 15 amino acids. V shed 5 bases and J 6 bases; nucleotides not matched to a gene: 9. Germline V gene lookup returns CDR1 SGHAT and CDR2 FQDESV (reference sequence). The CDR3 bases are TGTGCCAGCAGCCAGGGGACAGGGGGGGACTTCGAGCAGTACTTC. Its protein product is CASSQGTGGDFEQYF.

This chain uses TRBV29-1 with TRBJ2-5, with D possibly matching TRBD1 (6 bases). The length of the CDR3 is 13 residues. Germline V gives CDR1 SQVTM, CDR2 ANQGSEA. The V end was cut by 0 bases, the J end by 5 bases, with 10 bases between. This CDR3 reads CSVEEGAAETQYF. The DNA for the CDR3 is TGCAGCGTTGAAGAGGGGGCGGCGGAGACCCAGTACTTC.

This clone has more than one count but fewer than ten. The chain is built from TRBV6-5 and TRBJ2-7; TRBD1 matches 7 bases. The CDR3 is 16 amino acids. CDR1 MNHEY and CDR2 SVGAGI come from the germline V gene. With V trimmed by 0 bases and J by 3 bases, 8 bases remained unmatched. CDR3 in DNA: TGTGCCAGCAGTTACTCGAGATGGAGACAGGGCTACGAGCAGTACTTC. Protein sequence: CASSYSRWRQGYEQYF.

The chain couples TRBV7-3 to TRBJ2-5; D uncertain. The CDR3 loop spans 12 amino acids. Germline CDR1 SGHTA, CDR2 FQGTGA. The V and J ends lost 5 bases and 9 bases respectively, with 13 bases between them. Here the CDR3 reads CASSPYVGSQYF. CDR3 bases: TGTGCCAGCAGCCCCTATGTAGGGTCCCAGTACTTC.

This sequence joins TRBV7-6 and TRBJ2-7, with TRBD1 identical over 11 bases. The CDR3 has 14 amino acids. CDR1 and CDR2 (germline): SGHVS, FNYEAQ. The junction had 3 bases not matched to a gene; V was cut back by 5 bases and J by 3 bases. This CDR3 reads CASSPGTGGYEQYF. DNA for the CDR3: TGTGCCAGCAGCCCCGGGACAGGGGGCTACGAGCAGTACTTC.

The rearrangement uses TRBV24-1 and TRBJ2-5, with 7 bases fitting TRBD1. Germline assignment: CDR1 KGHDR and CDR2 SFDVKD. The trim removed 2 bases at V and 2 bases at J, leaving 4 bases unmatched. The CDR3 runs to 15 residues. DNA of the CDR3: TGTGCCACCAGTGATTCGAGGACAGGTCAAGAGACCCAGTACTTC. It encodes CATSDSRTGQETQYF.

V gene TRBV11-3 combines with J gene TRBJ2-2, with D hard to call. CDR1 and CDR2 (germline): SGHNT, YENEEA. The CDR3 is 13 residues long. Deletions cut 2 bases from V and 4 bases from J, with 5 bases between. The CDR3 is CASSLSFTGELFF. Here the CDR3 DNA reads TGTGCCAGCAGCTTAAGTTTCACCGGGGAGCTGTTTTTT.

For the CDR3, the DNA is TGTGCCAGCAGCTTAGGGCAGGGCAGGGACTATGGCTACACCTTC. Protein: CASSLGQGRDYGYTF. The J gene is TRBJ1-2, the V gene TRBV7-3; D may be TRBD1 (5 bases). The length of the CDR3 is 15 residues. CDR1 and CDR2 from the germline V gene are SGHTA and FQGTGA. With 2 bases removed from V and 3 bases from J, the gap between germline ends came to 13 bases.

The chain uses TRBV5-1 and TRBJ1-2; D uncertain. The CDR3 is 15 amino acids. The V end lost 5 bases, the J end lost 8 bases, and 22 bases lay between the germline ends. From germline, CDR1 is SGHRS and CDR2 YFSETQ. CDR3 residues: CASSSELPLRGGYTF. The CDR3 region has the DNA TGCGCCAGCAGTTCGGAGTTGCCCCTTCGAGGGGGCTACACCTTC.

This clone was seen just once. The rearrangement uses TRBV4-1 and TRBJ2-3; 9 bases fit TRBD1. Per germline, CDR1 MGHRA and CDR2 YSYEKL. The CDR3 totals 16 residues. V lost 1 base to trimming and J lost 1 base; unmatched junction nucleotides: 3. This CDR3 is CASSQVWTGGTDTQYF. CDR3 coding DNA: TGCGCCAGCAGCCAAGTATGGACAGGGGGCACAGATACGCAGTATTTT.

This CDR3 reads CATIGGTTNEKLFF. In nucleotides, the CDR3 is TGTGCCACCATCGGGGGTACAACTAATGAAAAACTGTTTTTT. The chain is built from TRBV19 and TRBJ1-4, with TRBD1 as a possible D gene (5 bases). In germline, CDR1 is LNHDA, CDR2 SQIVND (reference sequence). This CDR3 contains 14 residues. V was cut by 10 bases and J by 0 bases, with 12 bases left in between.

In DNA form, the CDR3 reads TGCGCCAGCAGCTTCGATAGACGAGGGGAGGGCACTGAAGCTTTCTTT. Translating it yields CASSFDRRGEGTEAFF. The V call is TRBV5-1, the J call TRBJ1-1; tentative D call: TRBD1 (5 bases). Germline loops: CDR1 SGHRS, CDR2 YFSETQ. The CDR3 is 16 residues long. The V end was cut by 2 bases, the J end by 4 bases, with 18 bases between.

The chain recombines TRBV6-5 with TRBJ1-1; D remains unclear. Germline V gene sequence: CDR1 MNHEY, CDR2 SVGAGI. Trimming took off 4 bases at V and 3 bases at J, with 9 bases between the two ends. CDR3 length equals 13 residues. The CDR3 DNA is TGTGCCAGCAGTTTCACTCGGGACACTGAAGCTTTCTTT. Residues: CASSFTRDTEAFF.

This rearrangement joins TRBV15 to TRBJ1-1; tentative D call: TRBD1 (6 bases). CDR3 size: 16 residues. Germline loops: CDR1 LNHNV, CDR2 YYDKDF (reference sequence). V lost 0 bases, J lost 6 bases, and 17 bases lay in between. CDR3 DNA: TGTGCCACCAGCAGAGACCCCGAGGGGGTAGTTTCTGAAGCTTTCTTT. It codes for CATSRDPEGVVSEAFF. Based on the CDR3 plus reference TRBV15 and TRBJ1-1, the full variable domain is DAMVIQNPRYQVTQFGKPVTLSCSQTLNHNVMYWYQQKSSQAPKLLFHYYDKDFNNEADTPDNFQSRRPNTSFCFLDIRSPGLGDTAMYLCATSRDPEGVVSEAFFGQGTRLTVV.

The rearrangement uses TRBV5-8 and TRBJ1-4; D uncertain. Trimming shortened V by 0 bases and J by 2 bases, and 11 bases separated the two germline ends. The CDR3 has 16 amino acids. In germline, CDR1 is SGHTS, CDR2 YDEGEE. The CDR3 protein is CASSLDRGSTNEKLFF. CDR3 bases: TGTGCCAGCAGCTTGGATCGGGGTTCGACTAATGAAAAACTGTTTTTT.

This clone is a singleton in its sample. J is TRBJ2-3 and V is TRBV7-3; 7 bases map to TRBD2. The V and J ends lost 6 bases and 2 bases, in that order; junction bases with no gene match: 5. Germline V lookup: CDR1 SGHTA, CDR2 FQGTGA. The CDR3 runs 14 residues. CDR3 protein: CASSKSGDTDTQYF. In nucleotides, the CDR3 is TGTGCCAGCAGTAAGAGCGGGGACACAGATACGCAGTATTTT.

To note about this clone: This sample includes further DNA sequences coding for the same CDR3. This rearrangement joins TRBV10-3 to TRBJ2-1; D might be TRBD1 (5 bases). CDR1 and CDR2 from the germline V gene are ENHRY and SYGVKD. Between the trimmed V and J ends, which lost 5 bases and 6 bases, there was a span of 11 bases. This CDR3 is 13 amino acids long. This CDR3 reads CAISSQGSNEQFF. Written as DNA, the CDR3 is TGTGCCATCAGTTCCCAGGGAAGCAATGAGCAGTTCTTC.

The gene calls are TRBV7-2 and TRBJ2-1, with 12 positions matching TRBD2. The CDR3 contains 15 residues. Germline V gene data show CDR1 as SGHTA and CDR2 as FQGNSA. With 4 bases clipped from V and 9 bases from J, the junction kept 7 bases outside the gene matches. This CDR3 reads CASSSSSGGVAEQFF. Here the CDR3 DNA reads TGTGCCAGCAGCTCCTCTAGCGGGGGGGTAGCTGAGCAGTTCTTC.

The chain employs TRBV6-5 and TRBJ1-1; 8 nucleotides align to TRBD1. V was clipped by 6 bases and J by 11 bases; unmatched bases: 8. From germline, CDR1 is MNHEY and CDR2 SVGAGI. This CDR3 spans 12 amino acids. CDR3 nucleotides: TGTGCCAGCAGAGCACCAGGGGGCGACGCTTTCTTT. Translating it yields CASRAPGGDAFF.

The chain combines TRBV7-9 with TRBJ2-5; D perhaps matches TRBD2 (6 bases). V was shortened by 6 bases and J by 4 bases, with 21 bases between the two germline ends. CDR3 length equals 16 residues. Germline V gene data show CDR1 as SEHNR and CDR2 as FQNEAQ (reference sequence). The CDR3 DNA reads TGTGCCAGCAGGGGTTTGGCTAGCGTGGTCCCAGAGACCCAGTACTTC. It codes for CASRGLASVVPETQYF.